Here is one T cell receptor beta chain with its context. The antigen remains unidentified. This sample stems from a study of long-term antiretroviral therapy in people with HIV. Points from the study as a whole: When set beside controls, HIV repertoires had CDR3 length ranges that were narrower. Within the repertoire, clones expanded before ART were dominant at all time points.

Runs used v3.0 of the immunoSEQ assay and were done at survey level. Assay used: immunoSEQ multiplex PCR; TCRdb lists only in-frame clones, some missing. The table records around 13,000 clones, around 77% of them present only once. The CDR3 totals 14 residues. Trimming removed 1 base from V and 7 bases from J, with 14 bases in between. Germline lookup yields CDR1 MGHRA and CDR2 YSYEKL. Specimen: unsorted PBMCs, collected 0.5 years before starting antiretroviral therapy. This chain connects TRBV4-1 to TRBJ2-7, with a possible D match to TRBD1 (6 bases). The TCR originated in a woman aged 40 to 50 with HIV. In nucleotides, the CDR3 is TGCGCCAGCAGCCAAGGCACAGGGTTAGGAGAGCAGTACTTC. Amino acid sequence: CASSQGTGLGEQYF.